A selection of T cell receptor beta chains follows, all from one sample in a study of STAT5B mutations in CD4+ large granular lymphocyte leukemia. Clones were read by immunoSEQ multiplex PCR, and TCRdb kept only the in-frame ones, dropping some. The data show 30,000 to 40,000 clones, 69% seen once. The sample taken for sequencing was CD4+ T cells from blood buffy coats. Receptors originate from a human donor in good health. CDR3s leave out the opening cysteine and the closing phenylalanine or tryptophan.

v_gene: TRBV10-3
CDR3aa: ATHGGMGNQPQH

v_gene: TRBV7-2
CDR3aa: ASSFSGGAEPTYEQY

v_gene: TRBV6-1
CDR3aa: ASSFGTGVSSEQY

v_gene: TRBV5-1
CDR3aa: ASSLSSGYEQY

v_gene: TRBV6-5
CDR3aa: ASSSVAGSYNEQF

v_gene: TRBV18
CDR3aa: ASSPRGPTNEKLF

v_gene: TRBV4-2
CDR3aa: ASSQEPGSRGEQF

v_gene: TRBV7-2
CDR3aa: ASSNRDTGANVLT

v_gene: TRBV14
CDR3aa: ASSRGRGFTYEQY

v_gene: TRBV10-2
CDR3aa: ASSFSGLNSPLH

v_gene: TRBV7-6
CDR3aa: ASSLGIEQY

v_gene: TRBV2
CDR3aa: ASSTTRYEQY

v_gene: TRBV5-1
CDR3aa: ASSSRGGIHEQY

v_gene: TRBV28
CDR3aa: ASRGTYEQY

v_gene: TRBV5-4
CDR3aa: ASSDQGRRDEQY

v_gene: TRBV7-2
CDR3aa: ASRIAARNTEAF

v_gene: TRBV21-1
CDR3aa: ASSNEGREISGANVLT

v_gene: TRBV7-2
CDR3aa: ASSLSGANTGELF

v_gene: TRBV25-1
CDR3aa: ASSESGGTETQY

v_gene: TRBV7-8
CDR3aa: ASSSTGLAGGSEQF

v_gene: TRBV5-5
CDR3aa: ASSLAGQGAGYEQY

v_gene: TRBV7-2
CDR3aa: ASSLDKGREQY

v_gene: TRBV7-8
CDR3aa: ASSSETSNSPLH

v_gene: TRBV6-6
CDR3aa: ASTPRALNTEAF

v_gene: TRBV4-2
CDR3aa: ASSQTGQGASGYT

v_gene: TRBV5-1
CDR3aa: ASSGDGAREQY

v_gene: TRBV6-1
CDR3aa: ASRPDRSKAF

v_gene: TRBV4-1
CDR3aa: ASSQLYGRGGLYEQY

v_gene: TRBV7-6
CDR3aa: ASSLEPGSYEQY

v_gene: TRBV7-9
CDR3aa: ASSHTPRAFGYT

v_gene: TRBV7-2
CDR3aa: ASSQDRWDYEQY

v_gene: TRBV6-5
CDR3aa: ASSYSGGTSYEQY

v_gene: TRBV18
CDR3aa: ASSPARGNTGELF

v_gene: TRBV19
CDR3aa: ASRNSWTGFTDTQY

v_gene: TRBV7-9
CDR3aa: ASSPGQTLPYRETQY

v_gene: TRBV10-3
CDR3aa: AISAQQYEQY

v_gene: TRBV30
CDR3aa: AWSPGTGGDEKLF

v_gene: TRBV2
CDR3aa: ASSELGAGANVLT

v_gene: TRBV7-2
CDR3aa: ASTPGGGMTDTQY

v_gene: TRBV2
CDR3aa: ASSPEGGRVGETQY

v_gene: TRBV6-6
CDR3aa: ASRDRGSFTLH

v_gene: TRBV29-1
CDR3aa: SVVGGYSGNTIY

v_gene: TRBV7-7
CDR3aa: ASRTGALSRGPTGELF

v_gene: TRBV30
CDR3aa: AWRTGSPSTDTQY

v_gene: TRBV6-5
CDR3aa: ASSRTGNTEAF